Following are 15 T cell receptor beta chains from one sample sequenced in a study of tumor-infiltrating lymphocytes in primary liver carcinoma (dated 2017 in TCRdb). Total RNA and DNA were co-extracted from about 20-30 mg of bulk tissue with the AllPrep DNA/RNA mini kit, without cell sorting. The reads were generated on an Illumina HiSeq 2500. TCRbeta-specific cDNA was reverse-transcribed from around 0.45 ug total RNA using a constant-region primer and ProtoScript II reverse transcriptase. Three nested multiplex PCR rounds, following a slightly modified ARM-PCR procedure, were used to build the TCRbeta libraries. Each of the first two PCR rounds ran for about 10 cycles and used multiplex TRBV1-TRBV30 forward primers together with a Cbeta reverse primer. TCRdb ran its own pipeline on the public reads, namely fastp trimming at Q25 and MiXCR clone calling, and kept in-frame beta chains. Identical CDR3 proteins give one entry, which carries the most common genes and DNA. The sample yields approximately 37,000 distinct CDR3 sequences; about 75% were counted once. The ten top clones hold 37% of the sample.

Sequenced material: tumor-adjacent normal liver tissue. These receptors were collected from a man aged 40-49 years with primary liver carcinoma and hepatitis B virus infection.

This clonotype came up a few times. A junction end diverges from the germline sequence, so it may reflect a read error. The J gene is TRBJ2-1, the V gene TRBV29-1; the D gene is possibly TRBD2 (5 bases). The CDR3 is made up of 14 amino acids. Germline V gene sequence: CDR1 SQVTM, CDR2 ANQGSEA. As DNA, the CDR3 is TGTAGCGTTGTACCGAGCTTCGGCTACAATGAGCGGTTCTTC. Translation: CSVVPSFGYNERFF.

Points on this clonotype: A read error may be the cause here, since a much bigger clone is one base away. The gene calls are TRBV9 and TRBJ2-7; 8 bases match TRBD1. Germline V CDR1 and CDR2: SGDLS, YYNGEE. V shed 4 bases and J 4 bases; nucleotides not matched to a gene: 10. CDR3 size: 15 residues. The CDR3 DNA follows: TGTGCCAGCAGCTTAGGGGACAGGTCGACGTACGAGCAGTACTTC. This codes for CASSLGDRSTYEQYF. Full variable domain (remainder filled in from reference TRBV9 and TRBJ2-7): DSGVTQTPKHLITATGQRVTLRCSPRSGDLSVYWYQQSLDQGLQFLIQYYNGEERAKGNILERFSAQQFPDLHSELNLSSLELGDSALYFCASSLGDRSTYEQYFGPGTRLTVT.

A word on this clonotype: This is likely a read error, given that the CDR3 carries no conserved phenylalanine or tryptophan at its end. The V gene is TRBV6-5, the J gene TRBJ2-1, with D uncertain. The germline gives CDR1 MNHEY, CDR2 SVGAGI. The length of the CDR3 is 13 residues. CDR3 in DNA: TGTATCAGCAGTTACGCAATGGCCAATGAGCAGTTCTTA. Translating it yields CISSYAMANEQFL.

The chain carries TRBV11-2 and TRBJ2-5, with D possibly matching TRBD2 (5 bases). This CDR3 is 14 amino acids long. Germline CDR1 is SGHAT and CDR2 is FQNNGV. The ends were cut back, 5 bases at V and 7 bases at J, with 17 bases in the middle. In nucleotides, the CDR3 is TGTGCCAGCAGCCAAAGCGGCGGCCCAGGGACCCAGTACTTC. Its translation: CASSQSGGPGTQYF.

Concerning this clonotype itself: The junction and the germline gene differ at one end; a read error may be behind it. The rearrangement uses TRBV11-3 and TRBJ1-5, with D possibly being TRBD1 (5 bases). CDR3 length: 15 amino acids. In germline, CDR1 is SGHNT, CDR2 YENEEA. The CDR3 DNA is TGTGTCAGCAGCTTAGATCTGGGGGTGGATCAGCCCCAGCAATTT. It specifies CVSSLDLGVDQPQQF.

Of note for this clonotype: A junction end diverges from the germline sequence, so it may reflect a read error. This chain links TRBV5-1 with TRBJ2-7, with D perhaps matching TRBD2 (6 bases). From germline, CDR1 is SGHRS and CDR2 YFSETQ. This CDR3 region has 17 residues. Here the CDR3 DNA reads TGCGCCAGCAGCACTTTTTTACGGGGGAGTGAGGCCTACGGGCAGTACTTC. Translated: CASSTFLRGSEAYGQYF.

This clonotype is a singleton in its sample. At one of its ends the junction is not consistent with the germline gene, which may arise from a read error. Here the CDR3 reads CASWRGKAYEQYF. CDR3 DNA: TGTGCCAGCTGGCGCGGGAAAGCCTATGAGCAGTACTTC. This chain joins TRBV6-5 and TRBJ2-7; possible D gene TRBD2, 6 bases. Germline V gene sequence: CDR1 MNHEY, CDR2 SVGAGI. The CDR3 totals 13 residues.

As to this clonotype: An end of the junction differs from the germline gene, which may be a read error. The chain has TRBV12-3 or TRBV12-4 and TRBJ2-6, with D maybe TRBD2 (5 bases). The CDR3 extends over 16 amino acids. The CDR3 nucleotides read TGTGTCAGCAGTTTGGCAGGACCGACGGGAGCCAACGTCCTGACTTTC. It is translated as CVSSLAGPTGANVLTF.

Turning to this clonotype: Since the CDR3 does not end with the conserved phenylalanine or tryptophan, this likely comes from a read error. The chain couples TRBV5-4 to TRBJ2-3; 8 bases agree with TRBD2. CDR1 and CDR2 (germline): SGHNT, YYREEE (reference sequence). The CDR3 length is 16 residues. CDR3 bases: TGCGCCAGCAGTTTGCTCACGGGAGGGCCCACAGATACGCAGTATATT. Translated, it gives CASSLLTGGPTDTQYI.

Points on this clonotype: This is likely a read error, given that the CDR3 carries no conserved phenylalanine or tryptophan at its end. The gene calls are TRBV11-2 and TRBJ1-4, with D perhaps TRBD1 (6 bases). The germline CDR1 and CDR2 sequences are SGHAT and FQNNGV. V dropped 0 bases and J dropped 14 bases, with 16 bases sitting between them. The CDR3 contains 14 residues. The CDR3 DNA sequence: TGTGCCAGCAGCTTAGACCTTGGGGGGCACAGGCTGTTTTTA. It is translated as CASSLDLGGHRLFL.

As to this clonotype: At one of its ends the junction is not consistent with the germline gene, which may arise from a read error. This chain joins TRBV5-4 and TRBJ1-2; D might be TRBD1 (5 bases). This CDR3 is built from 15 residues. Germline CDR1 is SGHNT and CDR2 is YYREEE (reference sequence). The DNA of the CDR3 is TGTGCTAGCAGCTCCGCTCGGGGGAGGGAGGATGGCTGCACCTTC. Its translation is CASSSARGREDGCTF.

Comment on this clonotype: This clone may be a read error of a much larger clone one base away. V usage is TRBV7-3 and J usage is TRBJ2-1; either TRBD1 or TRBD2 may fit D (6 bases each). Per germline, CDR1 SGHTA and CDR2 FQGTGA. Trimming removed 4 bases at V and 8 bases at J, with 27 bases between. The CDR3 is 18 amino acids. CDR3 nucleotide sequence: TGTGCCAGCAGCTCTGAAGGGGGTCGAACGGGAGAGGGGTATGAGCAGTTCTTC. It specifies CASSSEGGRTGEGYEQFF.

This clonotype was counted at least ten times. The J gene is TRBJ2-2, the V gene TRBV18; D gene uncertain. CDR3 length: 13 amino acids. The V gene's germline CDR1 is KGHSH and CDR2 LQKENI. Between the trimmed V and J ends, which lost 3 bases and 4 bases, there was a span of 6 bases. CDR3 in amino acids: CASSPQRTGELFF. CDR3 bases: TGTGCCAGCTCACCTCAACGCACCGGGGAGCTGTTTTTT.

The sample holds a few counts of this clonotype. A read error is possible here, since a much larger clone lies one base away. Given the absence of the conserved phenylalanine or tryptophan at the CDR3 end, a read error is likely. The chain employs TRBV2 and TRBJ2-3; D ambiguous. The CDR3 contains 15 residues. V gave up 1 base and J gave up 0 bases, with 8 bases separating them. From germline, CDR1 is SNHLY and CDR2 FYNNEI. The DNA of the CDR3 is TGTGCCAGCAGTGAAGTAGCCAGGAGCACAGATACGCAGTATTAT. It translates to CASSEVARSTDTQYY.

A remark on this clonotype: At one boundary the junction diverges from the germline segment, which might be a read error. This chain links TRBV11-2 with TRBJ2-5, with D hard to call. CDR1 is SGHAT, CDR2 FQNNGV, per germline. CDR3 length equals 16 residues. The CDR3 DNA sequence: TGTACCAGCACCTTAGAGTCCGGTATGTCGATGGAGACCCAGTACTTC. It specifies CTSTLESGMSMETQYF.